Many counts were recorded for the clone carrying this T cell receptor beta chain. Its antigen is still unknown. Source material for PBMCs was over 7.5 ml fresh peripheral blood. This entry comes from a study of T cells in Graves' hyperthyroidism and ophthalmopathy. General study findings and limits: Most thyroid-expanded clonotypes above 0.001 were also found in blood.

Trimming cost V 8 bases and J 0 bases; bases outside gene matches: 7. Germline V gene lookup returns CDR1 MNHEY and CDR2 SVGEGT. The CDR3 contains 15 residues. Amplified TCR beta CDR3 regions came from RNA transcripts. HTBI primers were used for first-round RT-PCR of the TCR CDR3. TCRdb redid the calling of the multiplex PCR reads with MiXCR, one entry per CDR3 protein. Of more than 600,000 distinct CDR3 sequences listed, about 15% are singletons. Sequenced sample: blood. This receptor was obtained from a man aged 18-30 years with Graves' hyperthyroidism. This chain uses TRBV6-2 or TRBV6-3 with TRBJ1-3; 7 bases are a match to TRBD1. The CDR3 nucleotides read TGTGCCAGCGGACAGGACAGCGCCTCTGGAAACACCATATATTTT. Protein: CASGQDSASGNTIYF.